Presented here are 6 T cell receptor beta chains from one specimen sequenced in a study of blood T cell repertoires in COVID-19. TCRdb's table, derived via immunoSEQ multiplex PCR, lists solely in-frame clones and lacks some. The table has about 140,000 clones, roughly 84% seen once; the top ten hold approximately 40%. Material: peripheral blood. The origin of the receptors is a human donor in a cohort sampled during active COVID-19.

This clone was seen a few times. The chain couples TRBV9 to TRBJ2-2, with 8 bases that match TRBD2. With V trimmed by 6 bases and J by 4 bases, 14 bases remained unmatched. This CDR3 comprises 17 residues. Per germline, CDR1 SGDLS and CDR2 YYNGEE. The CDR3 region has the DNA TGTGCCAGCACCCGGACAGAAGCGGGAGATGGCACCGGGGAGCTGTTTTTT. As protein: CASTRTEAGDGTGELFF.

This clone appeared once. The chain joins TRBV11-1 to TRBJ1-4; possibly TRBD1 for D (5 bases). Germline CDR1 reads SGHAT; CDR2 reads FQDESV (reference sequence). Trimming took 5 bases from V and 5 from J, leaving 9 bases between them. The CDR3 has 13 residues. In nucleotides, the CDR3 is TGTGCCAGCAGCCGTAACAGGAATGAAAAACTGTTTTTT. Translated: CASSRNRNEKLFF.

This clone was recorded a few times. The J gene is TRBJ2-7, the V gene TRBV6-6, with 8 bases matching TRBD1. With V trimmed by 9 bases and J by 3 bases, 13 bases remained unmatched. The CDR3 is made up of 15 amino acids. Germline V lookup: CDR1 MNHNY, CDR2 SVGAGI (reference sequence). The CDR3 reads CASLSFRTGNYEQYF. The CDR3 DNA is TGTGCCAGTTTGAGTTTTAGGACAGGGAACTACGAGCAGTACTTC.

The chain links TRBV2 to TRBJ2-1; 11 bases match TRBD2. The CDR3 spans 15 residues. Germline V gene lookup returns CDR1 SNHLY and CDR2 FYNNEI. V lost 8 bases and J lost 7; bases outside the gene matches: 10. The CDR3 sequence is CASLVITSGGNEQFF. CDR3 nucleotide sequence: TGTGCCAGCTTGGTTATTACTAGCGGGGGTAATGAGCAGTTCTTC.

The rearrangement uses TRBV6-6 and TRBJ2-3; 7 bases match TRBD2. The CDR3 contains 16 residues. Germline-derived CDR1 and CDR2 are MNHNY and SVGAGI (reference sequence). J was trimmed by 0 bases and V by 4 bases; bases with no gene match: 7. CDR3 sequence (DNA): TGTGCCAGCAGTTCTAATTGGGGGGGGAGCACAGATACGCAGTATTTT. Protein product: CASSSNWGGSTDTQYF.

J is TRBJ2-3 and V is TRBV6-5, with D perhaps matching TRBD2 (6 bases). Trimming pared 7 bases from V and 0 bases from J, leaving 8 bases between. CDR3 size: 13 residues. From germline, CDR1 is MNHEY and CDR2 SVGAGI. CDR3 DNA sequence: TGTGCCAGCAACGGGGGAAGCACAGATACGCAGTATTTT. Its protein is CASNGGSTDTQYF.